One and the same sample provided the 31 T cell receptor beta chains below, sequenced in a study of T cell clones after liver transplantation. Libraries were prepared by immunoSEQ multiplex PCR; TCRdb keeps only in-frame clonotypes and omits some of them. Of some 15,000 clones in the sample, less than 85% were seen once. The specimen was CD8+ T cells from blood, collected around 44 months after liver transplant. Receptor source: a human patient who received a liver transplant. The graft donor may be the source of some T cells.

V gene TRBV27 combines with J gene TRBJ2-5, with 10 bases fitting TRBD2. The length of the CDR3 is 18 residues. Germline assignment: CDR1 MNHEY and CDR2 SMNVEV (reference sequence). The trim removed 6 bases at V and 1 base at J, leaving 14 bases unmatched. The CDR3 protein is CASRPAWASGRTQETQYF. The CDR3 nucleotides read TGTGCCAGCAGACCGGCTTGGGCTAGCGGGAGAACCCAAGAGACCCAGTACTTC.

This chain connects TRBV7-2 to TRBJ2-5; D not certain. The CDR3 is 11 residues long. With 3 bases removed from V and 4 bases from J, the gap between germline ends came to 3 bases. CDR1 and CDR2 (germline): SGHTA, FQGNSA. CDR3 protein: CASSFGETQYF. DNA of the CDR3: TGTGCCAGCAGCTTTGGAGAGACCCAGTACTTC.

The rearrangement joins TRBV27 to TRBJ2-3; D is perhaps TRBD1 (5 bases). The ends were cut back, 2 bases at V and 2 bases at J, with 14 bases in the middle. The germline V gene encodes CDR1 MNHEY and CDR2 SMNVEV (reference sequence). CDR3 size: 16 residues. The CDR3 nucleotides read TGTGCCAGCAGTTTAGCCGTAACAGGATACACAGATACGCAGTATTTT. It yields the protein CASSLAVTGYTDTQYF.

V and J are TRBV19 and TRBJ2-1, with a weak D call TRBD1 (6 bases). Trimming shortened V by 6 bases and J by 8 bases, and 14 bases separated the two germline ends. Germline CDR1 is LNHDA and CDR2 is SQIVND (reference sequence). The CDR3 is made up of 13 amino acids. This CDR3 is CASSIVWGHEQFF. CDR3 coding DNA: TGTGCCAGTAGCATCGTTTGGGGGCATGAGCAGTTCTTC.

This clone was observed a handful of times. J is TRBJ2-3 and V is TRBV9, with 10 bases that match TRBD1. This CDR3 contains 16 residues. Trimming cost V 4 bases and J 2 bases; bases outside gene matches: 7. CDR1 and CDR2 from the germline V gene are SGDLS and YYNGEE. The CDR3 loop reads CASSSWGTGDTDTQYF. Here the CDR3 DNA reads TGTGCCAGCAGCTCCTGGGGGACAGGGGACACAGATACGCAGTATTTT.

The V and J genes are TRBV9 and TRBJ2-7; D remains unclear. The germline CDR1 and CDR2 sequences are SGDLS and YYNGEE. V lost 0 bases to trimming and J lost 2 bases, with 15 bases between them. The CDR3 contains 16 residues. This CDR3 reads CASSVDVKRHTYEQYF. DNA of the CDR3: TGTGCCAGCAGCGTAGACGTCAAGCGCCATACCTACGAGCAGTACTTC.

V is TRBV28 and J is TRBJ1-1; 7 nucleotides line up with TRBD1. J lost 1 base, V lost 3 bases, and 2 bases had no gene match. The V gene's germline CDR1 is MDHEN and CDR2 SYDVKM. The CDR3 runs to 14 residues. CDR3 amino acids: CASSLRQGNTEAFF. CDR3 sequence (DNA): TGTGCCAGCAGTTTGAGACAGGGGAACACTGAAGCTTTCTTT.

This clone was picked up one time. The chain carries TRBV6-1 and TRBJ2-7; 9 bases agree with TRBD1. Germline CDR1 and CDR2: MNHNS and SASEGT. The CDR3 extends over 16 amino acids. Trimming at V came to 4 bases and at J to 4 bases, leaving 11 bases not matched to a gene. CDR3 region: CASSAYTGGAQYEQYF. In nucleotides, the CDR3 is TGTGCCAGCAGTGCCTACACAGGGGGCGCTCAGTACGAGCAGTACTTC.

V gene TRBV14 combines with J gene TRBJ2-1; 9 bases map to TRBD1. The CDR3 has 17 residues. CDR1 and CDR2 from the germline V gene are SGHDN and FVKESK. V trimming: 4 bases; J trimming: 7 bases; junction bases outside the gene matches: 14. In DNA, the CDR3 is TGTGCCAGCAGCCTTGTTTCCCGGGACAGGGCTAGGAATGAGCAGTTCTTC. Protein product: CASSLVSRDRARNEQFF.

The chain carries TRBV19 and TRBJ2-7, with a tentative D call TRBD2 (6 bases). This CDR3 contains 13 residues. Per the germline V gene, CDR1 is LNHDA and CDR2 is SQIVND (reference sequence). V lost 10 bases and J 5 bases, leaving 18 bases between the germline ends. The DNA of the CDR3 is TGTGCCACTGATCCGGGAGCCAACCACGAGCAGTACTTC. As protein: CATDPGANHEQYF. Based on the CDR3 plus reference TRBV19 and TRBJ2-7, the full variable domain is DGGITQSPKYLFRKEGQNVTLSCEQNLNHDAMYWYRQDPGQGLRLIYYSQIVNDFQKGDIAEGYSVSREKKESFPLTVTSAQKNPTAFYLCATDPGANHEQYFGPGTRLTVT.

This clone was counted a single time. In DNA, the CDR3 is TGTGCCAGCAGCTTAGGGGGAGGCAATCAGCCCCAGCATTTT. This codes for CASSLGGGNQPQHF. The chain links TRBV13 to TRBJ1-5; unclear D gene. CDR3 length: 14 amino acids. The germline V gene has CDR1 PRHDT and CDR2 FYEKMQ (reference sequence). Between the trimmed V and J ends, which lost 0 bases and 2 bases, there was a span of 5 bases.

In its sample, this clone was seen a few times. The chain is built from TRBV7-2 and TRBJ2-3, with D possibly matching TRBD2 (5 bases). From germline, CDR1 is SGHTA and CDR2 FQGNSA. The CDR3 length is 15 residues. Trimming stripped 2 bases from V and 3 bases from J, with 12 bases between. The CDR3 loop reads CASSLYGVRTDTQYF. The CDR3, as DNA: TGTGCCAGCAGCTTATACGGGGTACGGACAGATACGCAGTATTTT.

The chain combines TRBV27 with TRBJ2-1; D not resolved. There are 12 residues in the CDR3. Germline CDR1 and CDR2: MNHEY and SMNVEV (reference sequence). V lost 6 bases and J 0 bases, leaving 3 bases between the germline ends. CDR3 residues: CASRFSYNEQFF. The CDR3 DNA sequence: TGTGCCAGCAGATTCTCCTACAATGAGCAGTTCTTC.

J is TRBJ1-1 and V is TRBV9; unclear D gene. The germline V gene encodes CDR1 SGDLS and CDR2 YYNGEE. V lost 3 bases and J lost 0, with 18 bases in between. This CDR3 has 17 residues. The CDR3, as DNA: TGTGCCAGCAGCGCCTCCGGGTCCACCCTCATGAACACTGAAGCTTTCTTT. Protein: CASSASGSTLMNTEAFF.

Turning to this clone: A read error is likely here: a far larger clone is one base away. V is TRBV13 and J is TRBJ2-7, with D perhaps assigned TRBD1 or TRBD2 (7 bases each). CDR1 is PRHDT, CDR2 FYEKMQ, per germline (reference sequence). Trimming cost V 0 bases and J 6 bases, with 15 bases left between them. This CDR3 region has 15 residues. CDR3 in DNA: TGTGCCAGCAGCTTAGGAGGGGAGGGGGCCCGCGAGCAGTACTTC. Its protein product is CASSLGGEGAREQYF.

This CDR3 reads CASSLGPQEVSGNTIYF. CDR3 nucleotide sequence: TGTGCCAGCAGCTTGGGGCCCCAGGAGGTCTCTGGAAACACCATATATTTT. The J gene is TRBJ1-3, the V gene TRBV5-6; D remains unclear. The CDR3 is 17 residues long. V was cut by 0 bases and J by 0 bases, with 13 bases left in between. The germline CDR1 and CDR2 sequences are SGHDT and YYEEEE.

This rearrangement joins TRBV7-9 to TRBJ2-3; 8 bases are a match to TRBD1. The J segment lost 6 bases and the V segment lost 5 bases, leaving 4 bases of the junction unmatched. Germline CDR1 is SEHNR and CDR2 is FQNEAQ (reference sequence). CDR3 length: 13 residues. CDR3 in amino acids: CASSRQGLDTQYF. The CDR3, as DNA: TGTGCCAGCAGCCGACAGGGGCTCGATACGCAGTATTTT.

The V call is TRBV10-3, the J call TRBJ2-2; D not resolved. V was pared by 7 bases and J by 6 bases, with 12 bases between. The germline gives CDR1 ENHRY, CDR2 SYGVKD. The CDR3 consists of 13 residues. Here the CDR3 DNA reads TGTGCCATCACCGACCCCCCGGCCGGGGAGCTGTTTTTT. Translation gives CAITDPPAGELFF.

The chain carries TRBV28 and TRBJ2-3; D may be TRBD1 (5 bases). Germline V CDR1 and CDR2: MDHEN, SYDVKM. The ends were cut back, 7 bases at V and 0 bases at J, with 11 bases in the middle. The CDR3 runs to 14 residues. The CDR3 loop reads CASNQGRSTDTQYF. DNA for the CDR3: TGTGCCAGCAATCAGGGCAGGAGCACAGATACGCAGTATTTT.

This clone has just a few counts. The chain carries TRBV30 and TRBJ2-7; 9 positions agree with TRBD1. The CDR3 length is 14 residues. V lost 2 bases, J lost 5 bases, and 7 bases stayed unmatched. Germline lookup yields CDR1 GTSNPN and CDR2 SVGIG (reference sequence). The CDR3: CAWSSGQGVNEQYF. The CDR3 nucleotides are TGTGCCTGGAGTTCGGGACAGGGTGTCAACGAGCAGTACTTC. Together with reference TRBV30 and TRBJ2-7, the CDR3 gives the full variable domain: SQTIHQWPATLVQPVGSPLSLECTVEGTSNPNLYWYRQAAGRGLQLLFYSVGIGQISSEVPQNLSASRPQDRQFILSSKKLLLSDSGFYLCAWSSGQGVNEQYFGPGTRLTVT.

The chain joins TRBV11-1 to TRBJ2-7; D is undetermined. Trimming took off 1 base at V and 9 bases at J, with 7 bases between the two ends. Per germline, CDR1 SGHAT and CDR2 FQDESV (reference sequence). This CDR3 has 11 amino acids. The CDR3 is CASSLGAGQYF. DNA for the CDR3: TGTGCCAGCAGCTTAGGGGCTGGGCAGTACTTC.

CDR3 loop: CASSPNTGELFF. CDR3 sequence (DNA): TGTGCCAGCAGCCCCAACACCGGGGAGCTGTTTTTT. The J gene is TRBJ2-2, the V gene TRBV7-3; no definite D call. The V end lost 5 bases, the J end lost 2 bases, and 3 bases lay between the germline ends. Germline V lookup: CDR1 SGHTA, CDR2 FQGTGA. This CDR3 is built from 12 residues.

CDR3 in DNA: TGTGCCAGCAGCCCCCGGGCAGGCGGACTAGAAGGGGTTATGTTCGATGAGCAGTTCTTC. Amino acids: CASSPRAGGLEGVMFDEQFF. The chain has TRBV11-3 and TRBJ2-1; TRBD2 agrees at 7 bases. The CDR3 contains 20 residues. V shed 5 bases and J 8 bases; nucleotides not matched to a gene: 27. Germline CDR1 and CDR2: SGHNT and YENEEA.

This sequence joins TRBV27 and TRBJ2-3; D unclear. CDR1 and CDR2 (germline): MNHEY, SMNVEV (reference sequence). Trimming took 5 bases from V and 3 from J, leaving 12 bases between them. The CDR3 covers 14 residues. CDR3 coding DNA: TGTGCCAGCAGTACAGCCGGGTGGACAGATACGCAGTATTTT. It specifies CASSTAGWTDTQYF.

The chain recombines TRBV7-9 with TRBJ2-7; D uncertain. Germline V gene sequence: CDR1 SEHNR, CDR2 FQNEAQ (reference sequence). V lost 5 bases to trimming and J lost 3 bases, with 8 bases between them. The length of the CDR3 is 12 residues. CDR3 sequence: CASSERVYEQYF. CDR3 DNA: TGTGCCAGCAGCGAAAGAGTCTACGAGCAGTACTTC.

This sequence joins TRBV19 and TRBJ1-6; D unclear. The CDR3 totals 15 residues. Germline V lookup: CDR1 LNHDA, CDR2 SQIVND (reference sequence). Trimming removed 1 base at V and 9 bases at J, with 13 bases between. The CDR3 DNA is TGTGCCAGTAGTATAGGTGGAGGACTGGGTTCACCCCTCCACTTT. This translates into CASSIGGGLGSPLHF.

V is TRBV10-3 and J is TRBJ2-7; D call uncertain. Germline CDR1 ENHRY, CDR2 SYGVKD. The ends were cut back, 0 bases at V and 5 bases at J, with 14 bases in the middle. The CDR3 spans 15 residues. CDR3 sequence (DNA): TGTGCCATCAGTGAGTCGAAGGCCAGGAGTAACGAGCAGTACTTC. Amino acid sequence: CAISESKARSNEQYF.

This chain uses TRBV5-8 with TRBJ1-3, with D uncertain. CDR1 and CDR2 from the germline V gene are SGHTS and YDEGEE. Trimming removed 2 bases from V and 0 bases from J, with 9 bases in between. This CDR3 comprises 15 residues. CDR3 nucleotide sequence: TGTGCCAGCAGCTTCCAGGCGATCTCTGGAAACACCATATATTTT. Translation gives CASSFQAISGNTIYF.

The J gene is TRBJ1-3, the V gene TRBV7-3; tentative D call: TRBD1 (5 bases). V lost 3 bases and J 0 bases, leaving 15 bases between the germline ends. The germline CDR1 and CDR2 sequences are SGHTA and FQGTGA. The CDR3 runs to 17 residues. The CDR3 DNA is TGTGCCAGCAGCTTGGGGCAGGGCGGAAGCTCTGGAAACACCATATATTTT. The encoded protein is CASSLGQGGSSGNTIYF.

The V gene is TRBV27, the J gene TRBJ2-1; no definite D call. Trimming took off 5 bases at V and 3 bases at J, with 2 bases between the two ends. The CDR3 spans 11 residues. Germline V gene sequence: CDR1 MNHEY, CDR2 SMNVEV (reference sequence). The CDR3 region is CASSHYNEQFF. As DNA, the CDR3 is TGTGCCAGCAGTCACTACAATGAGCAGTTCTTC.

V gene TRBV2 combines with J gene TRBJ1-1; D not resolved. The CDR3 loop spans 11 amino acids. Trimming pared 10 bases from V and 4 bases from J, leaving 10 bases between. Germline V lookup: CDR1 SNHLY, CDR2 FYNNEI. The CDR3 region has the DNA TGTGCCACGTATGAAGGCACTGAAGCTTTCTTT. Translation gives CATYEGTEAFF. Full variable domain (remainder filled in from reference TRBV2 and TRBJ1-1): EPEVTQTPSHQVTQMGQEVILRCVPISNHLYFYWYRQILGQKVEFLVSFYNNEISEKSEIFDDQFSVERPDGSNFTLKIRSTKLEDSAMYFCATYEGTEAFFGQGTRLTVV.